This T cell receptor (beta chain) was observed in a study of blood T cell repertoires in COVID-19. Measured with immunoSEQ multiplex PCR; TCRdb has only the in-frame clones, and not every one. The sample yields about 200,000 clones, about 87% seen once. The length of the CDR3 is 13 residues. V lost 6 bases and J lost 4, with 7 bases in between. Looked up from germline, CDR1 is SGHVS and CDR2 is FNYEAQ. The chain uses TRBV7-6 and TRBJ1-6; D ambiguous. This TCR derives from a man aged 60-69 years who had recovered from COVID-19. What was sequenced was peripheral blood. The CDR3 loop reads CASSPRYNSPLHF. CDR3 DNA: TGTGCCAGCAGTCCCAGATATAATTCACCCCTCCACTTT.